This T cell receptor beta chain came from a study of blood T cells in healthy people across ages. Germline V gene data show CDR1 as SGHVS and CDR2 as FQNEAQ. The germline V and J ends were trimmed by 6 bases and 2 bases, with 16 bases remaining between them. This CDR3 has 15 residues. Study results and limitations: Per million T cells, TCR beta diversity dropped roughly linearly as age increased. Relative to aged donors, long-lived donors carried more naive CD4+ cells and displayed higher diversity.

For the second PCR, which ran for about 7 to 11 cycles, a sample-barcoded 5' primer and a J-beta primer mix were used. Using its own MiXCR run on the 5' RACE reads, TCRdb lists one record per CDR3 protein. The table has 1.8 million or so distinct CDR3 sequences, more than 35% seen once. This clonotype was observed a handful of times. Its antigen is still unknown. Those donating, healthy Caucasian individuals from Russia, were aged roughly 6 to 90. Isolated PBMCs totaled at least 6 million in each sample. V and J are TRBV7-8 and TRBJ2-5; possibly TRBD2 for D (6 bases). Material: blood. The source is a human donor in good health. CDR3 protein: CASRPRAGKQETQYF. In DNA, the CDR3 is TGTGCCAGCAGGCCTAGGGCGGGGAAACAAGAGACCCAGTACTTC.